This T cell receptor (beta chain) was sequenced in a study of OX40 agonist ivuxolimab in advanced cancers. The overall study: Patients in dose escalation had liver, melanoma, kidney or head and neck cancers. Having had anti-PD-1, anti-PD-L1 or anti-CTLA-4 therapy before was allowed, and about 40% had some.

Regarding this clone: Its antigen is not identified.

Findings of the study overall: Specificity for antigen went undetermined in the expanded peripheral T cells.

After removal of 8 bases from V and 2 bases from J, the junction contained 13 bases not matched to a gene. This CDR3 has 17 amino acids. Germline CDR1 MGHDK, CDR2 SYGVNS. Some clones are missing from TCRdb's copy, which holds only in-frame ones; the method was immunoSEQ multiplex PCR. This sample carries over 75,000 clones, 90% of them seen once, and the ten largest clones take around 1.6%. The investigators sampled blood at baseline, at cycle 4 day 1, and at cycle 7 day 1. The TCR originated in an adult with an advanced solid tumor such as melanoma, head and neck, liver or kidney cancer. The V gene is TRBV25-1, the J gene TRBJ2-3, with 10 bases aligning to TRBD2. Source: CD4+ or CD8+ T cells sorted from blood, taken in a trial of the OX40 agonist ivuxolimab. The CDR3 loop reads CASSLAGAPDLTDTQYF. The CDR3 region has the DNA TGTGCCAGCTCGCTAGCGGGAGCCCCGGACCTCACAGATACGCAGTATTTT.